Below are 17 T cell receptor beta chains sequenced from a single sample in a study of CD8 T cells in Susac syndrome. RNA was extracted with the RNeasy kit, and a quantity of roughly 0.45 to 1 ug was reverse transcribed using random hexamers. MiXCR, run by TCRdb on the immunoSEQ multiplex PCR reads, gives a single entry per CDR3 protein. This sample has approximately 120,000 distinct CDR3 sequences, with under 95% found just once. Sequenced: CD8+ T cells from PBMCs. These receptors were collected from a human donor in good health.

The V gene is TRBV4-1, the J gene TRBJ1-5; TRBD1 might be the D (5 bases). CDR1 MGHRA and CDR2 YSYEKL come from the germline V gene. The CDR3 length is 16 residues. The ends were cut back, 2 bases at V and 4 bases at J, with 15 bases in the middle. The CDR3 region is CASSQSFLGGNQPQHF. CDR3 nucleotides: TGCGCCAGCAGCCAATCCTTCTTGGGGGGAAATCAGCCCCAGCATTTT.

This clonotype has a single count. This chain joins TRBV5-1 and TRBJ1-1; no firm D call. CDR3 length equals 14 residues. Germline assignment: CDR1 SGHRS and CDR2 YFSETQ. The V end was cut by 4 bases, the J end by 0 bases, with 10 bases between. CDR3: CASSPDGVNTEAFF. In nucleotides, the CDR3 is TGCGCCAGCAGCCCGGACGGAGTGAACACTGAAGCTTTCTTT.

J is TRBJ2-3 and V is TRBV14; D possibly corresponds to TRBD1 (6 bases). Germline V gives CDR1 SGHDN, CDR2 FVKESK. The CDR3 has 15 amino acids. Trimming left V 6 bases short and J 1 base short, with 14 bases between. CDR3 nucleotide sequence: TGTGCCAGCAGACGAGGGGGAAGGGGCACAGATACGCAGTATTTT. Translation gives CASRRGGRGTDTQYF.

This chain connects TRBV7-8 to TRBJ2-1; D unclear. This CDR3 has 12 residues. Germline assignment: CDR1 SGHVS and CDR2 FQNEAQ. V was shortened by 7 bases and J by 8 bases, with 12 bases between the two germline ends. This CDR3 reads CASTLTRDEQFF. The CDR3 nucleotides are TGTGCCAGCACTTTAACTCGGGATGAGCAGTTCTTC.

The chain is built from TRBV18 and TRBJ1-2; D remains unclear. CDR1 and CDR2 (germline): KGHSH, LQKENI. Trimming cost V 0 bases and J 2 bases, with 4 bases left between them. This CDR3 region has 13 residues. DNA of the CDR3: TGTGCCAGCTCACCACCCGGGAACTATGGCTACACCTTC. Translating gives CASSPPGNYGYTF.

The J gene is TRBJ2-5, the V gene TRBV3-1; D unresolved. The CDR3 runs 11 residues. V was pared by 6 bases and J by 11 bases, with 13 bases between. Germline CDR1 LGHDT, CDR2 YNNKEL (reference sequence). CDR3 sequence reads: CASSSDHRQYF. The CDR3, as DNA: TGTGCCAGCAGTAGTGACCACCGTCAGTACTTC.

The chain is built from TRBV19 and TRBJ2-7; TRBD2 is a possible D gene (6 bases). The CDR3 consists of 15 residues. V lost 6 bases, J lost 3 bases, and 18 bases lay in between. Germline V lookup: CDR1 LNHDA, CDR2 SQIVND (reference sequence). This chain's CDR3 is CASSSRRDGNYEQYF. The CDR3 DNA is TGTGCCAGTAGCTCCCGGCGGGACGGCAACTACGAGCAGTACTTC.

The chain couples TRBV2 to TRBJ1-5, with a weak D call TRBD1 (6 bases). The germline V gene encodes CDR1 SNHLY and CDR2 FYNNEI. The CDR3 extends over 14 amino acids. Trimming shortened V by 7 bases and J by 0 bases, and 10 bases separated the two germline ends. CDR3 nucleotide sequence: TGTGCCAGCACTCGGGACAATAGCAATCAGCCCCAGCATTTT. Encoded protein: CASTRDNSNQPQHF.

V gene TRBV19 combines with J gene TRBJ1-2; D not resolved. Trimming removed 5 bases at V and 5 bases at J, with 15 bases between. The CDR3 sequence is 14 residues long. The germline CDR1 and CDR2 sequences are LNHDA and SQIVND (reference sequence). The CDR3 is CASSGLTLRYGYTF. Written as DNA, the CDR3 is TGTGCCAGTAGTGGACTGACTCTTAGATATGGCTACACCTTC.

As DNA, the CDR3 is TGTGCCAGCAGCTGGTCTTACTCTGGAAACACCATATATTTT. Translated, it gives CASSWSYSGNTIYF. This chain connects TRBV5-6 to TRBJ1-3, with no clear D. There are 14 residues in the CDR3. Trimming stripped 3 bases from V and 0 bases from J, with 7 bases between. Germline assignment: CDR1 SGHDT and CDR2 YYEEEE.

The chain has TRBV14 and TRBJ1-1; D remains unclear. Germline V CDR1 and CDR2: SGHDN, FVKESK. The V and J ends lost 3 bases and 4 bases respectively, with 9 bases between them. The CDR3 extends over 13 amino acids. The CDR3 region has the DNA TGTGCCAGCAGCCAGTATGCGGGCACTGAAGCTTTCTTT. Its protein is CASSQYAGTEAFF.

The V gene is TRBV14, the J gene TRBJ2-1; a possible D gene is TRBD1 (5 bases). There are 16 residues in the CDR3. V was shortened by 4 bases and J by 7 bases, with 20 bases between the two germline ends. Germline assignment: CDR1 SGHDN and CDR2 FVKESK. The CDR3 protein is CASSPFLGQGLNEQFF. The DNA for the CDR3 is TGTGCCAGCAGCCCCTTCCTGGGGCAGGGTCTTAATGAGCAGTTCTTC. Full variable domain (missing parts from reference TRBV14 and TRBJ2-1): EAGVTQFPSHSVIEKGQTVTLRCDPISGHDNLYWYRRVMGKEIKFLLHFVKESKQDESGMPNNRFLAERTGGTYSTLKVQPAELEDSGVYFCASSPFLGQGLNEQFFGPGTRLTVL.

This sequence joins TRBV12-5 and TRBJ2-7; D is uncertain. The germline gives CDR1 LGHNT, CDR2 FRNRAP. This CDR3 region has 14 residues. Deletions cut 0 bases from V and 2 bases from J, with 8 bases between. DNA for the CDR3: TGTGCTAGTGGTTTGGTACCAGCGACCTACGAGCAGTACTTC. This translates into CASGLVPATYEQYF. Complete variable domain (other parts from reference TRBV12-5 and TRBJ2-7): DARVTQTPRHKVTEMGQEVTMRCQPILGHNTVFWYRQTMMQGLELLAYFRNRAPLDDSGMPKDRFSAEMPDATLATLKIQPSEPRDSAVYFCASGLVPATYEQYFGPGTRLTVT.

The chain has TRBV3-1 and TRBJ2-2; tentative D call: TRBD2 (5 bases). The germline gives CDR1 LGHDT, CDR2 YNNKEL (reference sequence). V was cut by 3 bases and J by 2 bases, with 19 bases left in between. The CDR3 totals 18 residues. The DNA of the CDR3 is TGTGCCAGCAGCCATGGAGGCGGTATACCCCTTAACACCGGGGAGCTGTTTTTT. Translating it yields CASSHGGGIPLNTGELFF.

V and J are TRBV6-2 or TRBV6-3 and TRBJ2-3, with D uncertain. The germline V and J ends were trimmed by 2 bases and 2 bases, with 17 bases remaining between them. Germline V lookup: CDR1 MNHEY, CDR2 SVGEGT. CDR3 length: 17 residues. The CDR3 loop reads CASSYDLSSAITDTQYF. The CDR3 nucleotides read TGTGCCAGCAGTTACGACTTATCGTCCGCAATCACAGATACGCAGTATTTT.

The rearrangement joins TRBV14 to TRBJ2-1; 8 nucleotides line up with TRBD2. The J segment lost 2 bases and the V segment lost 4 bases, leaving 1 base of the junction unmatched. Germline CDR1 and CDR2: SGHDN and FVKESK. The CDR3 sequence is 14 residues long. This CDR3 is CASSRLAPYNEQFF. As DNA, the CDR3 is TGTGCCAGCAGCCGACTAGCGCCCTACAATGAGCAGTTCTTC.

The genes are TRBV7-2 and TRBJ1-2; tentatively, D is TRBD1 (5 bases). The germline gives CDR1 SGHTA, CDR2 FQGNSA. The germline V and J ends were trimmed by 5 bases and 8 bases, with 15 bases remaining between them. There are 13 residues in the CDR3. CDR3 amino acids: CASSPGTNGGYTF. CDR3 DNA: TGTGCCAGCAGCCCTGGGACGAATGGGGGCTACACCTTC.